This T cell receptor beta chain was retrieved from a study of CD4 T cell repertoires and nickel (dated by TCRdb to the early 2020s). Points on this clonotype: Which antigen it targets is not known. Base quality data are lacking; no much larger clone is found one base away.

The germline ends are 8 bases apart after V is trimmed by 1 base and J by 5 bases. CDR1 GTSNPN and CDR2 SVGIG are derived from the germline V gene (reference sequence). The CDR3 runs 13 residues from the cysteine to the phenylalanine. Just CDR3 DNA is preserved here, 39 bases in frame from base 1. The receptor library was made with RT-PCR. The reads were generated on an Illumina MiSeq. TCRdb took the public reads, trimmed them with fastp at Q25, ran MiXCR for clone calling and kept in-frame beta chains. Rows with one shared CDR3 protein collapse into an entry with the most common genes and DNA. This sample is represented by about 390 distinct CDR3 sequences; about 67% of them were singletons. Approximately 8% of the sample is held by the ten biggest clonotypes.

Recombination connected TRBV30 to TRBJ2-2; the D gene is possibly TRBD1, with 5 bases matching. What was sequenced was CD4+ T cells from blood, not recorded whether cultured. This receptor was obtained from a human donor in a nickel allergy study, with or without nickel allergy (not recorded which). It is not recorded whether this sample comes from one donor or several. The CDR3 region reads CAWSGGLTGELFF. The DNA sequence is as follows: TGTGCCTGGAGTGGGGGCCTGACCGGGGAGCTGTTTTTT.